The 32 T cell receptor beta chains below were found in one sample sequenced in a study of cytomegalovirus exposure and HLA in healthy donors (dated by TCRdb to the late 2010s). To prepare the library, the immunoSEQ multiplex PCR assay was applied. The multiplex PCR relied on a mix of 60 forward primers for TCR Vbeta segments and 13 reverse primers for TCR Jbeta segments. Entries here come from immuneACCESS through TCRdb and include only in-frame sequences with V and J called. Some clones fail to appear in such tables; in the studies checked, an unresolved V gene covers under half of the shortfall, and the cause of the remainder is unknown. Here the sample has over 70,000 clones; around 77% occur a single time. The ten most abundant clones make up 3.7% of the sample. Sequenced input: PBMCs. These receptors were obtained from a man under 40 in good health and CMV-seronegative.

The chain carries TRBV30 and TRBJ1-1; D is uncertain. The CDR3 is made up of 14 amino acids. Trimming shortened V by 3 bases and J by 0 bases, and 11 bases separated the two germline ends. Per the germline V gene, CDR1 is GTSNPN and CDR2 is SVGIG (reference sequence). DNA of the CDR3: TGTGCCTGGAGCGCAGGACTACTGAACACTGAAGCTTTCTTT. This encodes CAWSAGLLNTEAFF.

The J gene is TRBJ2-7, the V gene TRBV9; D possibly corresponds to TRBD1 (6 bases). Trimming shortened V by 3 bases and J by 2 bases, and 12 bases separated the two germline ends. CDR1 and CDR2 from the germline V gene are SGDLS and YYNGEE. The CDR3 runs 14 residues. The CDR3: CASSERDNTYEQYF. CDR3 DNA: TGTGCCAGCAGCGAGAGGGACAACACCTACGAGCAGTACTTC.

Comments on this clone: Other DNA sequences in this specimen translate into the identical CDR3. V is TRBV13 and J is TRBJ1-2; no clear D gene. In germline, CDR1 is PRHDT, CDR2 FYEKMQ (reference sequence). The CDR3 spans 12 residues. V was pared by 6 bases and J by 3 bases, with 8 bases between. CDR3 bases: TGTGCCAGCAGGCCGGGAGACTATGGCTACACCTTC. This codes for CASRPGDYGYTF.

The chain uses TRBV19 and TRBJ2-7; 8 bases align to TRBD2. Germline V gene data show CDR1 as LNHDA and CDR2 as SQIVND (reference sequence). There are 17 residues in the CDR3. Losses at the gene ends were 5 bases for V and 2 bases for J; bases not matched to a gene: 14. The CDR3: CASSLRPSGLFPYEQYF. CDR3 coding DNA: TGTGCCAGTAGTCTAAGACCTAGCGGGCTATTCCCCTACGAGCAGTACTTC.

The rearrangement joins TRBV30 to TRBJ2-1; 7 bases fit TRBD2. Germline CDR1 is GTSNPN and CDR2 is SVGIG (reference sequence). The CDR3 is 15 amino acids. The V segment lost 0 bases and the J segment 0 bases; nucleotides outside the gene matches: 2. DNA of the CDR3: TGTGCCTGGAGTGTATCGGGGGGCTCCTACAATGAGCAGTTCTTC. Amino acids: CAWSVSGGSYNEQFF. The variable domain in full, with the rest retrieved from reference TRBV30 and TRBJ2-1, is SQTIHQWPATLVQPVGSPLSLECTVEGTSNPNLYWYRQAAGRGLQLLFYSVGIGQISSEVPQNLSASRPQDRQFILSSKKLLLSDSGFYLCAWSVSGGSYNEQFFGPGTRLTVL.

The gene calls are TRBV18 and TRBJ2-7; 9 bases align to TRBD1. CDR3 length: 14 amino acids. Germline assignment: CDR1 KGHSH and CDR2 LQKENI. After removal of 6 bases from V and 4 bases from J, the junction contained 7 bases not matched to a gene. The CDR3, as DNA: TGTGCCAGCTCCCCCCCGGGACAGGGTTACGAGCAGTACTTC. Its translation is CASSPPGQGYEQYF.

V is TRBV11-2 and J is TRBJ2-3; 12 nucleotides agree with TRBD2. The germline V gene encodes CDR1 SGHAT and CDR2 FQNNGV. This CDR3 contains 16 residues. J gave up 4 bases and V 4 bases, and 6 bases lay outside the gene matches. DNA for the CDR3: TGTGCCAGCAGCTCCAGACTAGCGGGAGTCGCAGATACGCAGTATTTT. Amino acids: CASSSRLAGVADTQYF.

V and J are TRBV7-9 and TRBJ1-4; D possibly corresponds to TRBD1 (6 bases). Germline lookup yields CDR1 SEHNR and CDR2 FQNEAQ (reference sequence). Trimming cost V 5 bases and J 4 bases, with 11 bases left between them. There are 14 residues in the CDR3. CDR3 residues: CASSLTGVNEKLFF. In DNA form, the CDR3 reads TGTGCCAGCAGCCTGACAGGAGTTAATGAAAAACTGTTTTTT.

The CDR3 is CASSPSVAGGSAHQYF. The CDR3, as DNA: TGTGCCAGCTCACCATCGGTAGCGGGAGGGAGTGCTCACCAGTATTTT. The chain joins TRBV18 to TRBJ2-3, with 11 bases fitting TRBD2. Germline-derived CDR1 and CDR2 are KGHSH and LQKENI. The CDR3 length is 16 residues. J gave up 12 bases and V 2 bases, and 13 bases lay outside the gene matches.

A remark on this clone: The sample carries other DNA sequences with the same CDR3. The rearrangement uses TRBV11-2 and TRBJ2-1; D perhaps matches TRBD1 (6 bases). The germline V gene has CDR1 SGHAT and CDR2 FQNNGV. The ends were cut back, 7 bases at V and 6 bases at J, with 16 bases in the middle. This CDR3 has 14 residues. CDR3 DNA: TGTGCCAGCACCCCAACGACAGGCCTCAATGAGCAGTTCTTC. Protein sequence: CASTPTTGLNEQFF.

In DNA, the CDR3 is TGTGCCAGCTCACCGGACAGGGTCTATCAGCCCCAGCATTTT. Translated, it gives CASSPDRVYQPQHF. This rearrangement joins TRBV18 to TRBJ1-5; 8 bases fit TRBD1. Trimming removed 3 bases from V and 5 bases from J; junction bases left unmatched: 3. Germline lookup yields CDR1 KGHSH and CDR2 LQKENI. This CDR3 has 14 amino acids.

CDR3 nucleotide sequence: TGTGCCAGCAGTTTCGTCGGGACAGGATTCTTCGAGCAGTTCTTC. Its protein is CASSFVGTGFFEQFF. The V and J genes are TRBV28 and TRBJ2-1; 8 bases map to TRBD1. Per the germline V gene, CDR1 is MDHEN and CDR2 is SYDVKM. The CDR3 sequence is 15 residues long. The J segment lost 10 bases and the V segment lost 3 bases, leaving 11 bases of the junction unmatched.

J is TRBJ1-1 and V is TRBV18, with 9 positions matching TRBD1. Trimming cost V 4 bases and J 5 bases; bases outside gene matches: 11. This CDR3 has 16 residues. Per germline, CDR1 KGHSH and CDR2 LQKENI. The DNA for the CDR3 is TGTGCCAGCTCACAGAACAGGGGGCAAGGCGAAACTGAAGCTTTCTTT. Amino acids: CASSQNRGQGETEAFF.

This chain joins TRBV27 and TRBJ2-7; D not certain. Germline assignment: CDR1 MNHEY and CDR2 SMNVEV (reference sequence). Trimming removed 2 bases at V and 1 base at J, with 9 bases between. This CDR3 is built from 14 residues. This CDR3 is CASSLNAGSYEQYF. Written as DNA, the CDR3 is TGTGCCAGCAGTTTAAATGCAGGTTCCTACGAGCAGTACTTC.

This chain uses TRBV28 with TRBJ1-2, with 9 bases lining up with TRBD1. The CDR3 has 14 residues. CDR1 is MDHEN and CDR2 is SYDVKM in the germline V gene. The trim removed 7 bases at V and 8 bases at J, leaving 11 bases unmatched. CDR3: CASILSGTGLGYTF. In DNA, the CDR3 is TGTGCCAGCATTCTGTCCGGGACAGGGCTGGGCTACACCTTC.

The CDR3 nucleotides are TGTGCCAGCAGTAGACAGGGGGCTTCGGGGTACGAGCAGTACTTC. This sequence encodes CASSRQGASGYEQYF. The chain joins TRBV25-1 to TRBJ2-5; 10 bases agree with TRBD1. The better agreement between TRBJ2-7 and the DNA end casts doubt on the J call. Germline loops: CDR1 MGHDK, CDR2 SYGVNS. This CDR3 region has 15 residues.

The CDR3 region is CSADLGLRINTQYF. CDR3 in DNA: TGCAGCGCAGATTTGGGACTGAGGATAAATACGCAGTATTTT. V usage is TRBV29-1 and J usage is TRBJ2-3, with a tentative D call TRBD2 (6 bases). V was pared by 7 bases and J by 7 bases, with 21 bases between. Per germline, CDR1 SQVTM and CDR2 ANQGSEA. The CDR3 covers 14 residues.

V is TRBV10-3 and J is TRBJ1-1; tentatively, D is TRBD1 (6 bases). Germline V gives CDR1 ENHRY, CDR2 SYGVKD. V was shortened by 3 bases and J by 0 bases, with 11 bases between the two germline ends. This CDR3 contains 15 residues. DNA for the CDR3: TGTGCCATCAGTGATATGACAGGAATGAACACTGAAGCTTTCTTT. This encodes CAISDMTGMNTEAFF.

The V and J genes are TRBV6-5 and TRBJ2-5; 9 bases match TRBD1. With V trimmed by 5 bases and J by 5 bases, 6 bases remained unmatched. The CDR3 has 14 residues. Germline values: CDR1 MNHEY, CDR2 SVGAGI. In DNA form, the CDR3 reads TGTGCCAGCAGTCGGACAGGGGATCGGGAGACCCAGTACTTC. Amino acids: CASSRTGDRETQYF.

This clone was seen more than once but under ten times. This chain links TRBV7-6 with TRBJ1-5; D possibly corresponds to TRBD1 (6 bases). Germline CDR1 SGHVS, CDR2 FNYEAQ. Deletions cut 2 bases from V and 3 bases from J, with 11 bases between. The CDR3 consists of 15 residues. The CDR3 is CASSLQSGVNQPQHF. The CDR3 DNA follows: TGTGCCAGCAGCTTACAATCAGGGGTCAATCAGCCCCAGCATTTT.

The J gene is TRBJ1-5, the V gene TRBV28, with D uncertain. The CDR3 sequence is 13 residues long. V lost 6 bases and J 3 bases, leaving 9 bases between the germline ends. Germline values: CDR1 MDHEN, CDR2 SYDVKM. CDR3 in DNA: TGTGCCAGCAGCGGAGGCGACAATCAGCCCCAGCATTTT. Translating gives CASSGGDNQPQHF.

This rearrangement joins TRBV9 to TRBJ2-1; the match to TRBD2 covers 8 bases. The CDR3 is made up of 14 amino acids. V lost 0 bases to trimming and J lost 8 bases; unmatched junction nucleotides: 4. Germline V gives CDR1 SGDLS, CDR2 YYNGEE. CDR3 nucleotides: TGTGCCAGCAGCGTAGCTACGGGGGGGTATGAGCAGTTCTTC. Amino acid sequence: CASSVATGGYEQFF.

The V gene is TRBV5-1, the J gene TRBJ1-4; weak D call: TRBD1 (5 bases). Trimming stripped 2 bases from V and 7 bases from J, with 24 bases between. The CDR3 spans 18 residues. Germline V CDR1 and CDR2: SGHRS, YFSETQ. The CDR3 is CASSFLGRGRLGSEKLFF. CDR3 nucleotide sequence: TGCGCCAGCAGCTTCCTTGGGCGGGGACGCCTGGGGAGTGAAAAACTGTTTTTT.

This clone appeared a few times. This rearrangement joins TRBV5-6 to TRBJ1-1; 9 nucleotides agree with TRBD1. Germline CDR1 is SGHDT and CDR2 is YYEEEE. This CDR3 is built from 13 residues. The J segment lost 10 bases and the V segment lost 4 bases, leaving 8 bases of the junction unmatched. DNA for the CDR3: TGTGCCAGCAGCCCAGGGACAGGGCTAGGAGCTTTCTTT. Protein product: CASSPGTGLGAFF.

The chain carries TRBV7-2 and TRBJ2-3, with D maybe TRBD2 (5 bases). The CDR3 totals 13 residues. The V gene lost 5 bases and the J gene lost 8 bases, with 14 bases spanning the gap. Germline-derived CDR1 and CDR2 are SGHTA and FQGNSA. CDR3 in amino acids: CASSPGLYGTQYF. DNA of the CDR3: TGTGCCAGCAGCCCCGGACTGTACGGTACGCAGTATTTT.

The rearrangement uses TRBV28 and TRBJ2-7, with 8 bases lining up with TRBD1. The CDR3 spans 12 residues. Germline V gene data show CDR1 as MDHEN and CDR2 as SYDVKM. V lost 9 bases to trimming and J lost 6 bases; unmatched junction nucleotides: 7. DNA for the CDR3: TGTGCCAGTCTCGGACAGGGAAGCGAGCAGTACTTC. It yields the protein CASLGQGSEQYF.

A word on this clone: A read error may account for a junction end that differs from germline. V and J are TRBV7-7 and TRBJ2-5, with TRBD2 identical over 14 bases. Germline CDR1 and CDR2: SSHAT and FNYEAQ (reference sequence). The CDR3 contains 16 residues. The CDR3 nucleotides are TGTGCTAGCAGCTTAGGACTAGCGGGAGGACGGGAGACCCAGTACTTC. As protein: CASSLGLAGGRETQYF.

The chain is built from TRBV18 and TRBJ2-3; 7 bases are shared with TRBD2. Losses at the gene ends were 10 bases for V and 2 bases for J; bases not matched to a gene: 12. Germline-derived CDR1 and CDR2 are KGHSH and LQKENI. The CDR3 spans 15 residues. DNA of the CDR3: TGTGCCACCTCCTTGGCTAGCGGTTCCACAGATACGCAGTATTTT. Residues: CATSLASGSTDTQYF.

The rearrangement joins TRBV7-9 to TRBJ1-4, with 8 bases fitting TRBD1. The CDR3 is made up of 17 amino acids. Germline V gives CDR1 SEHNR, CDR2 FQNEAQ (reference sequence). V shed 2 bases and J 5 bases; nucleotides not matched to a gene: 10. This CDR3 reads CASSLRVRRGQNEKLFF. For the CDR3, the DNA is TGTGCCAGCAGCTTAAGGGTACGCAGGGGGCAGAATGAAAAACTGTTTTTT.

V gene TRBV6-5 combines with J gene TRBJ1-1; 8 nucleotides align to TRBD1. With V trimmed by 2 bases and J by 2 bases, 7 bases remained unmatched. CDR3 length: 16 residues. Germline lookup yields CDR1 MNHEY and CDR2 SVGAGI. CDR3 sequence reads: CASSYLRGQRNTEAFF. DNA of the CDR3: TGTGCCAGCAGTTACCTCAGGGGGCAGCGAAACACTGAAGCTTTCTTT.

The rearrangement joins TRBV7-2 to TRBJ2-2; 11 nucleotides align to TRBD2. Germline V CDR1 and CDR2: SGHTA, FQGNSA. The CDR3 consists of 16 residues. After removal of 6 bases from V and 4 bases from J, the junction contained 7 bases not matched to a gene. The CDR3 region has the DNA TGTGCCAGCAGTCCGGGTAGCGGGGGGGGCACCGGGGAGCTGTTTTTT. It encodes CASSPGSGGGTGELFF.

In nucleotides, the CDR3 is TGTGCCAGCAGCTTAGGGGTGGGACTAGGGGCCTACGAGCAGTACTTC. It translates to CASSLGVGLGAYEQYF. The chain recombines TRBV13 with TRBJ2-7, with TRBD2 identical over 8 bases. J gave up 2 bases and V 0 bases, and 6 bases lay outside the gene matches. The CDR3 sequence is 16 residues long. Germline-derived CDR1 and CDR2 are PRHDT and FYEKMQ (reference sequence).